This TCR delta chain came from a study of gamma-delta chains in newborns, infants, children. Overall study: Microbial exposure reportedly drives polyclonal innate γδ T cell expansion after birth.

V gave up 0 bases and J gave up 3 bases; unmatched junction bases: 12. Germline values: CDR1 GEAIGNYY, CDR2 EKD. This CDR3 has 18 amino acids. About this clone: For this DNA, TCRdb reports the protein of a much larger clone, which diverges at residue 6, most likely from a read error; the protein presented here is translated directly from the DNA.

TCRdb re-called clones from the reads using CATT. The sample yields approximately 4,300 delta-chain clones, roughly 14% seen once. V and J are TRDV2 and TRDJ1, with 10 bases that match TRDD3. This TCR was sampled from a child who was a newborn, infant or young child, either healthy, febrile or measles-vaccinated (not recorded which). Sequenced material: blood. CDR3 sequence (DNA): TGTGCCTGTGACACCCCGTCGTTTACTGGGGGATCGGCCGATAAACTCATCTTT. Its protein product is CACDTPSFTGGSADKLIF.